This TCR beta chain is drawn from a study of blood T cell repertoires in COVID-19 (dated by TCRdb to 2020 to 2022). Regarding the complete study: Samples from collaborators originated in the United States, Italy and Spain and spanned both the acute and convalescent phases of COVID-19. The material from the prospective study consisted of cDNA or gDNA derived from T cells, B-cell-depleted T cells, or PBMCs. Sample metadata almost always included a de-identified subject ID, COVID-19 status, age in years and sex. The repertoires were released in a freely available public database meant as a resource for research on the immune response to SARS-CoV-2. Subjects who had been exposed to COVID-19, were actively infected with it, or had recovered from it provided the deeply sampled blood TCRbeta repertoires that made up the dataset. HLA class I and class II types, where available, came from metadata supplied by the sample provider rather than from assay-based typing. The samples were drawn from the first 160 participants of the ongoing ImmuneRACE study and from some 1,300 subjects provided by 6 global collaborators.

Whole blood was collected in K2EDTA tubes by collaborating institutions according to the institutions' own protocols. Collaborator samples were shipped for TCRbeta analysis as frozen whole blood, isolated PBMCs, or DNA extracted from either sample type. Concerning this clone: No cognate antigen has been identified for it. No base-level quality is on record; no much larger clone is a single base apart.

The V end loses 4 bases and the J end loses 5 bases, and a stretch of 15 bases separates them. CDR1 is given as KGHDR and CDR2 as SFDVKD, both from the germline V gene. The CDR3 starts with the cysteine, ends with the phenylalanine, and has 15 residues. Only the CDR3 DNA is retained, 45 bases long and in frame from the first base. TCRbeta CDR3 regions were amplified from genomic DNA by means of the immunoSEQ Assay, a bias-controlled multiplex PCR. The source study handled its data this way. The number of nucleated cells in each sample was estimated from the amplification of reference gene primers within the assay. To quantify the absolute abundance of each unique TCRbeta CDR3 rearrangement, sequence reads were collapsed and filtered. For each sample, productive Simpson clonality was calculated by taking the square root of Simpson's diversity index across productive rearrangements. TCRdb stores this immuneACCESS table with in-frame sequences only. Part of the clones is absent; in the studies checked, under half of the shortfall reflects unresolved V genes, and no reason is known for the rest. The V and J calls and clone size were taken over from that table, and D and trimming were inferred from the DNA. The sample has over 100,000 clones on record, approximately 80% of them singletons. Jointly, the top ten make up 3% to 4.5% of the sample.

On the study overall, not on this receptor specifically: How much clinical and demographic metadata was included differed by source and by participant, and the metadata was provided uncurated.

The specimen was peripheral blood. The sequence derives from a woman older than 75 with acute or convalescent COVID-19. The V and J segments used are TRBV24-1 and TRBJ2-3, with no confident D gene call. The CDR3 loop reads CATSDNGHWRDTQYF. Here is the DNA: TGTGCCACCAGTGACAACGGCCATTGGAGAGATACGCAGTATTTT.